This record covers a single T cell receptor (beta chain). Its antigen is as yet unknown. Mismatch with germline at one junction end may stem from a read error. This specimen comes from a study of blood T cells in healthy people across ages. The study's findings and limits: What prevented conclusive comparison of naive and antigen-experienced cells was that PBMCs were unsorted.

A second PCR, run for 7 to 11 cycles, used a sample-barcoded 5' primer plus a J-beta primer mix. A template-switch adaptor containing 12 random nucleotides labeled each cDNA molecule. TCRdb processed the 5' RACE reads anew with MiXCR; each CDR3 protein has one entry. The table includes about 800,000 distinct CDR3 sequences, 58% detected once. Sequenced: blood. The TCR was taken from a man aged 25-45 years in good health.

The CDR3 DNA reads TGCAACGTTCACCTGGGCTATCCCTACGAGCAGTACTTC. Protein product: CNVHLGYPYEQYF. This rearrangement joins TRBV29-1 to TRBJ2-7; no clear D gene. The CDR3 has 13 residues. In germline, CDR1 is SQVTM, CDR2 ANQGSEA.